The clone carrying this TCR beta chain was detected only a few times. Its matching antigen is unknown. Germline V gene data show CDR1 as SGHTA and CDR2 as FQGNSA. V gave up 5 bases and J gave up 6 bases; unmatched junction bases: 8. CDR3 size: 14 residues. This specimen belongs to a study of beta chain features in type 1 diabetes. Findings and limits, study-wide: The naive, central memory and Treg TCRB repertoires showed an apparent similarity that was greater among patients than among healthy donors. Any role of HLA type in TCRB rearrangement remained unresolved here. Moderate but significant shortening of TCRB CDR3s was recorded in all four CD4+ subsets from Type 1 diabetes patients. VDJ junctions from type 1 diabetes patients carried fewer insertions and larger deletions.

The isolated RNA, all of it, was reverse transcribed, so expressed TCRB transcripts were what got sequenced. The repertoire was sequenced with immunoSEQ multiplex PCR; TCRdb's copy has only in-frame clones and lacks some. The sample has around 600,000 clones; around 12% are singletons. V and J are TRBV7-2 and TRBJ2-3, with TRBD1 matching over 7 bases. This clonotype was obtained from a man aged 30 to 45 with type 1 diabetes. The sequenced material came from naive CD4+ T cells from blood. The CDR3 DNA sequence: TGTGCCAGCAGCCTCGACAGGGAAACCGATACGCAGTATTTT. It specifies CASSLDRETDTQYF.